This entry concerns a single T cell receptor beta chain. The sample originates from a study of blood T cell repertoires in COVID-19. Some clones are missing from TCRdb's copy, which holds only in-frame ones; the method was immunoSEQ multiplex PCR. The sample holds 72,000 or so clones, 89% seen once. Between the trimmed V and J ends, which lost 3 bases and 4 bases, there was a span of 6 bases. The CDR3 length is 12 residues. Per the germline V gene, CDR1 is WSHSY and CDR2 is SAAADI. The sequence was collected from a man aged 55-75 years with acute or convalescent COVID-19. Specimen: peripheral blood. This chain links TRBV10-2 with TRBJ1-2; no clear D gene. DNA for the CDR3: TGCGCCAGCAGTGAATTCGGCTATGGCTACACCTTC. This encodes CASSEFGYGYTF.